These 3 T cell receptor beta chains were all obtained from the same sample, sequenced in a study of cytomegalovirus exposure and HLA in healthy donors. Primers for the PCR totalled 60 Vbeta and 13 Jbeta. Clones were read by immunoSEQ multiplex PCR, and TCRdb kept only the in-frame ones, dropping some. The sample lists about 190,000 clones, approximately 83% seen once, with 10% in the top ten. The sample comprised PBMCs. The receptor source for this set is a woman aged 45-59 years in good health and CMV-seropositive.

The chain is built from TRBV7-2 and TRBJ2-7; D perhaps matches TRBD2 (7 bases). Trimming removed 4 bases at V and 3 bases at J, with 22 bases between. CDR1 SGHTA and CDR2 FQGNSA come from the germline V gene. This CDR3 comprises 17 residues. CDR3 coding DNA: TGTGCCAGCAGCTCCCCCCTGCGGGGGCCTGTAAACTACGAGCAGTACTTC. Encoded protein: CASSSPLRGPVNYEQYF.

The V gene is TRBV7-2, the J gene TRBJ2-1; 8 bases fit TRBD1. The CDR3 length is 14 residues. The germline gives CDR1 SGHTA, CDR2 FQGNSA. V was clipped by 4 bases and J by 6 bases; unmatched bases: 5. The CDR3 DNA sequence: TGTGCCAGCAGCTATGACAGGGGACTCAATGAGCAGTTCTTC. This sequence encodes CASSYDRGLNEQFF. The full variable domain, completed using reference TRBV7-2 and TRBJ2-1, is GAGVSQSPSNKVTEKGKDVELRCDPISGHTALYWYRQSLGQGLEFLIYFQGNSAPDKSGLPSDRFSAERTGGSVSTLTIQRTQQEDSAVYLCASSYDRGLNEQFFGPGTRLTVL.

The CDR3 DNA follows: TGCGCCAGCAGCTTTGGCCAGGGGTCCAACTCTGGGGCCAACGTCCTGACTTTC. It is translated as CASSFGQGSNSGANVLTF. This rearrangement joins TRBV5-1 to TRBJ2-6; D possibly corresponds to TRBD1 (6 bases). Germline loops: CDR1 SGHRS, CDR2 YFSETQ. Trimming took off 2 bases at V and 0 bases at J, with 15 bases between the two ends. CDR3 length equals 18 residues.